These 20 T cell receptor beta chains came from one sample sequenced in a study of CD8 T cells in Susac syndrome. RNA was extracted with the RNeasy kit, and a quantity of roughly 0.5 to 1 ug was reverse transcribed using random hexamers. A single record per CDR3 protein comes from TCRdb applying MiXCR to the immunoSEQ multiplex PCR reads. The table shows about 130,000 distinct CDR3 sequences, with approximately 96% occurring only once. Sequencing was carried out using CD8+ T cells from PBMCs. Receptors were obtained from a human donor with Susac syndrome.

The V gene is TRBV2, the J gene TRBJ2-7; 12 nucleotides line up with TRBD1. CDR3 length: 14 amino acids. Trimming at V came to 8 bases and at J to 5 bases, leaving 7 bases not matched to a gene. Germline loops: CDR1 SNHLY, CDR2 FYNNEI. CDR3: CASETGTGGDEQYF. The DNA for the CDR3 is TGTGCCAGCGAGACCGGGACAGGGGGCGACGAGCAGTACTTC.

This chain connects TRBV7-9 to TRBJ2-7, with D maybe TRBD1 (6 bases). The germline gives CDR1 SEHNR, CDR2 FQNEAQ (reference sequence). The length of the CDR3 is 14 residues. Trimming removed 4 bases from V and 2 bases from J, with 12 bases in between. The CDR3, as DNA: TGTGCCAGCAGCTCAGACAGGATTACCTACGAGCAGTACTTC. Protein product: CASSSDRITYEQYF. Supplemented by reference TRBV7-9 and TRBJ2-7, the full variable domain reads DTGVSQNPRHKITKRGQNVTFRCDPISEHNRLYWYRQTLGQGPEFLTYFQNEAQLEKSRLLSDRFSAERPKGSFSTLEIQRTEQGDSAMYLCASSSDRITYEQYFGPGTRLTVT.

DNA for the CDR3: TGCGCCAGCAGCTTGGACGGGACACGTTCCTACGAGCAGTACTTC. It codes for CASSLDGTRSYEQYF. This chain uses TRBV5-1 with TRBJ2-7, with a weak D call TRBD1 (6 bases). The CDR3 totals 15 residues. Per the germline V gene, CDR1 is SGHRS and CDR2 is YFSETQ. V lost 0 bases, J lost 1 base, and 11 bases lay in between. The whole variable domain, remainder taken from reference TRBV5-1 and TRBJ2-7, is KAGVTQTPRYLIKTRGQQVTLSCSPISGHRSVSWYQQTPGQGLQFLFEYFSETQRNKGNFPGRFSGRQFSNSRSEMNVSTLELGDSALYLCASSLDGTRSYEQYFGPGTRLTVT.

The CDR3: CASSPGTGLTYEQYF. The CDR3 nucleotides are TGCGCCAGCAGCCCCGGGACAGGATTGACCTACGAGCAGTACTTC. The rearrangement uses TRBV4-1 and TRBJ2-7, with 8 bases matching TRBD1. The V gene's germline CDR1 is MGHRA and CDR2 YSYEKL. V dropped 4 bases and J dropped 2; count of bases not matched to a gene: 7. The CDR3 contains 15 residues.

The chain employs TRBV27 and TRBJ1-2; D remains unclear. Germline V gene data show CDR1 as MNHEY and CDR2 as SMNVEV (reference sequence). The CDR3 is made up of 15 amino acids. Trimming removed 5 bases at V and 8 bases at J, with 21 bases between. CDR3 sequence: CASSPAGDGMVGYTF. The CDR3 DNA reads TGTGCCAGCAGTCCGGCGGGTGACGGGATGGTGGGCTACACCTTC.

The chain is built from TRBV19 and TRBJ2-3; possible D gene TRBD2, 5 bases. The V gene's germline CDR1 is LNHDA and CDR2 SQIVND (reference sequence). The CDR3 runs 15 residues. The V gene lost 2 bases and the J gene lost 3 bases, with 12 bases spanning the gap. CDR3 region: CASSISGWRTDTQYF. As DNA, the CDR3 is TGTGCCAGTAGTATATCGGGGTGGCGGACAGATACGCAGTATTTT.

The chain is built from TRBV30 and TRBJ2-7; D is ambiguous. This CDR3 contains 11 residues. Trimming removed 4 bases from V and 1 base from J, with 5 bases in between. CDR1 is GTSNPN and CDR2 is SVGIG in the germline V gene (reference sequence). The CDR3: CAWTQSYEQYF. CDR3 DNA: TGTGCCTGGACCCAGTCCTACGAGCAGTACTTC. The entire variable domain, with the rest obtained from reference TRBV30 and TRBJ2-7, is as follows: SQTIHQWPATLVQPVGSPLSLECTVEGTSNPNLYWYRQAAGRGLQLLFYSVGIGQISSEVPQNLSASRPQDRQFILSSKKLLLSDSGFYLCAWTQSYEQYFGPGTRLTVT.

The rearrangement links TRBV6-2 or TRBV6-3 to TRBJ2-7; possibly TRBD1 for D (6 bases). V was pared by 2 bases and J by 1 base, with 9 bases between. The CDR3 covers 14 residues. Germline V CDR1 and CDR2: MNHEY, SVGEGT. The CDR3 sequence: CASSYDQGSYEQYF. The CDR3 DNA is TGTGCCAGCAGTTACGATCAGGGGTCCTACGAGCAGTACTTC.

J is TRBJ2-2 and V is TRBV7-9; 7 bases are shared with TRBD1. CDR3 length: 16 amino acids. Trimming removed 3 bases from V and 2 bases from J; junction bases left unmatched: 6. CDR1 SEHNR and CDR2 FQNEAQ come from the germline V gene (reference sequence). CDR3 DNA sequence: TGTGCCAGCAGCTTCCCCGGGACAGCAAACACCGGGGAGCTGTTTTTT. As protein: CASSFPGTANTGELFF.

The chain is built from TRBV9 and TRBJ1-1; 8 nucleotides agree with TRBD1. The J segment lost 3 bases and the V segment lost 4 bases, leaving 8 bases of the junction unmatched. In germline, CDR1 is SGDLS, CDR2 YYNGEE. CDR3 size: 15 residues. The CDR3 DNA reads as TGTGCCAGCAGCTCAACAGGGGGGTCGGACACTGAAGCTTTCTTT. This sequence encodes CASSSTGGSDTEAFF.

V gene TRBV5-1 combines with J gene TRBJ1-2; D not certain. The V end was cut by 3 bases, the J end by 3 bases, with 15 bases between. Germline values: CDR1 SGHRS, CDR2 YFSETQ. The CDR3 totals 15 residues. The CDR3, as DNA: TGCGCCAGCAGCTCGCTACCTGACAATTACTATGGCTACACCTTC. Translating it yields CASSSLPDNYYGYTF. Based on the CDR3 plus reference TRBV5-1 and TRBJ1-2, the full variable domain is KAGVTQTPRYLIKTRGQQVTLSCSPISGHRSVSWYQQTPGQGLQFLFEYFSETQRNKGNFPGRFSGRQFSNSRSEMNVSTLELGDSALYLCASSSLPDNYYGYTFGSGTRLTVV.

The genes are TRBV5-1 and TRBJ2-7; 7 positions agree with TRBD1. Germline V lookup: CDR1 SGHRS, CDR2 YFSETQ. The CDR3 totals 14 residues. The V and J ends lost 3 bases and 3 bases, in that order; junction bases with no gene match: 6. In DNA form, the CDR3 reads TGCGCCAGCAGCTGGACAGGTTCGAACTACGAGCAGTACTTC. Translating it yields CASSWTGSNYEQYF.

This chain joins TRBV7-9 and TRBJ1-3; 7 positions match TRBD1. J lost 3 bases, V lost 6 bases, and 5 bases had no gene match. This CDR3 contains 14 residues. Looked up from germline, CDR1 is SEHNR and CDR2 is FQNEAQ (reference sequence). Written as DNA, the CDR3 is TGTGCCAGCAGGACCGGGACAGATGGAAACACCATATATTTT. Amino acids: CASRTGTDGNTIYF.

This clonotype was picked up a small number of times. The chain joins TRBV27 to TRBJ1-1, with 9 bases aligning to TRBD1. Germline lookup yields CDR1 MNHEY and CDR2 SMNVEV (reference sequence). This CDR3 has 13 residues. J gave up 7 bases and V 4 bases, and 4 bases lay outside the gene matches. CDR3 nucleotides: TGTGCCAGCAGTTGGACAGGGGAAGATGAAGCTTTCTTT. It is translated as CASSWTGEDEAFF.

This clonotype has only a few counts. V gene TRBV29-1 combines with J gene TRBJ2-1; TRBD2 matches at 14 bases. Germline loops: CDR1 SQVTM, CDR2 ANQGSEA. V lost 8 bases and J lost 8; bases outside the gene matches: 14. The CDR3 spans 16 residues. As DNA, the CDR3 is TGCAGCATTGGGACGCGGGGGACTAGCGGGAGCTATGAGCAGTTCTTC. This gives the protein CSIGTRGTSGSYEQFF.

The CDR3 nucleotides are TGTGCCTGGAGTGTATCCGACAGGGGAGATGGCTACACCTTC. The encoded protein is CAWSVSDRGDGYTF. The chain joins TRBV30 to TRBJ1-2; 8 bases fit TRBD1. Trimming cost V 0 bases and J 6 bases; bases outside gene matches: 6. Germline CDR1 GTSNPN, CDR2 SVGIG (reference sequence). This CDR3 is 14 amino acids long.

J is TRBJ1-2 and V is TRBV4-3; D may be TRBD1 (6 bases). Germline V CDR1 and CDR2: LGHNA, YSLEER. The CDR3 consists of 16 residues. Trimming took 4 bases from V and 1 from J, leaving 16 bases between them. The CDR3 sequence is CASSPLQDSSNYGYTF. In DNA, the CDR3 is TGCGCCAGCAGCCCTCTGCAGGACAGCAGTAACTATGGCTACACCTTC.

The V gene is TRBV7-9, the J gene TRBJ1-6; D is unclear. Germline V gene lookup returns CDR1 SEHNR and CDR2 FQNEAQ (reference sequence). With 1 base removed from V and 11 bases from J, the gap between germline ends came to 9 bases. The length of the CDR3 is 13 residues. The CDR3: CASSLGGSPPLHF. The DNA of the CDR3 is TGTGCCAGCAGCTTAGGAGGTAGCCCACCCCTCCACTTT. Full variable domain (missing parts from reference TRBV7-9 and TRBJ1-6): DTGVSQNPRHKITKRGQNVTFRCDPISEHNRLYWYRQTLGQGPEFLTYFQNEAQLEKSRLLSDRFSAERPKGSFSTLEIQRTEQGDSAMYLCASSLGGSPPLHFGNGTRLTVT.

The chain combines TRBV3-1 with TRBJ1-5; D is uncertain. CDR1 and CDR2 from the germline V gene are LGHDT and YNNKEL (reference sequence). The CDR3 covers 19 residues. V was trimmed by 2 bases and J by 0 bases, leaving 20 bases between them. The CDR3 reads CASSQPTCNSPDSNQPQHF. In DNA form, the CDR3 reads TGTGCCAGCAGCCAACCGACCTGCAACTCCCCCGATAGCAATCAGCCCCAGCATTTT. The variable domain in full, with the rest retrieved from reference TRBV3-1 and TRBJ1-5, is DTAVSQTPKYLVTQMGNDKSIKCEQNLGHDTMYWYKQDSKKFLKIMFSYNNKELIINETVPNRFSPKSPDKAHLNLHINSLELGDSAVYFCASSQPTCNSPDSNQPQHFGDGTRLSIL.

In its sample, this clonotype was seen once. CDR3 residues: CSARDLGTGWGEQYF. Here the CDR3 DNA reads TGCAGTGCTAGAGATCTTGGGACAGGCTGGGGAGAGCAGTACTTC. The gene calls are TRBV20-1 and TRBJ2-7; TRBD1 matches 8 bases. Germline loops: CDR1 DFQATT, CDR2 SNEGSKA (reference sequence). The CDR3 extends over 15 amino acids. The ends lost 0 bases at V and 7 bases at J; junction bases unmatched: 11.